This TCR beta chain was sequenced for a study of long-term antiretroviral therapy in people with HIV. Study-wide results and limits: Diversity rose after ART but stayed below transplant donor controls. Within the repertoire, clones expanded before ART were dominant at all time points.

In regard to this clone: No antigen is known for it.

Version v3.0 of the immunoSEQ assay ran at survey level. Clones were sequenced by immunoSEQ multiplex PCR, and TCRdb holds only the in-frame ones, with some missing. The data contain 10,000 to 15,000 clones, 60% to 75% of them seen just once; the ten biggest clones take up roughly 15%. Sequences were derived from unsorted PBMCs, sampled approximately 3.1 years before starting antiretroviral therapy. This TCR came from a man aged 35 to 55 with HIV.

For the CDR3, the DNA is TGTGCCAGCAGTTTCCAGCGCGCCTACGAGCAGTACTTC. Translated, it gives CASSFQRAYEQYF. This chain connects TRBV28 to TRBJ2-7; D is unresolved. In germline, CDR1 is MDHEN, CDR2 SYDVKM. The CDR3 is made up of 13 amino acids. The ends were cut back, 3 bases at V and 2 bases at J, with 8 bases in the middle.